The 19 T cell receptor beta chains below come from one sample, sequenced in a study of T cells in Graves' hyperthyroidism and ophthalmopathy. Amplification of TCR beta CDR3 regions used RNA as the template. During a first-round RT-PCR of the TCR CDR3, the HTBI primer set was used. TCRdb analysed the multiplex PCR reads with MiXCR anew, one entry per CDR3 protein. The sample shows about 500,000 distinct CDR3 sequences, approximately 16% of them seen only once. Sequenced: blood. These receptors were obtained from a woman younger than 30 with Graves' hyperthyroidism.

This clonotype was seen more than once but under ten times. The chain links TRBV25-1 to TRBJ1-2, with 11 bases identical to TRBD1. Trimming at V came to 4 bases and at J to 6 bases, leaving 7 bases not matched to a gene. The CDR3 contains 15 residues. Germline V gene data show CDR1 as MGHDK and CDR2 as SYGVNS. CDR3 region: CASSAPAGQGDGYTF. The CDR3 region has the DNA TGTGCCAGCAGTGCCCCCGCGGGACAGGGGGATGGCTACACCTTC.

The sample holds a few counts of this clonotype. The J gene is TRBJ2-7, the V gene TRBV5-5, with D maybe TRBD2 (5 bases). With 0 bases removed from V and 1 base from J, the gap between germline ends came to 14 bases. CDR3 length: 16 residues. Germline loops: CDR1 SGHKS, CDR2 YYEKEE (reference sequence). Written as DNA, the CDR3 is TGTGCCAGCAGCTTGGTGGGTATAGCGCCATCCTACGAGCAGTACTTC. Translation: CASSLVGIAPSYEQYF.

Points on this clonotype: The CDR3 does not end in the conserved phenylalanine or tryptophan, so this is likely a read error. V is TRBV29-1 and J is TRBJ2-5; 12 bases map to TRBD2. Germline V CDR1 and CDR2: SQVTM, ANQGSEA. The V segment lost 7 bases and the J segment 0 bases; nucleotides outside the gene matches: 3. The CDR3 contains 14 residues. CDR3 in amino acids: CSAGTSGYQETQYL. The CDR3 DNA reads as TGCAGCGCCGGGACTAGCGGGTACCAAGAGACCCAGTACCTC.

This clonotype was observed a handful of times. The CDR3 sequence: CASSLGNRGGEQYF. The CDR3 DNA is TGTGCCAGCAGCTTAGGAAATCGGGGGGGCGAGCAGTACTTC. The rearrangement uses TRBV7-2 and TRBJ2-7; TRBD2 aligns across 8 bases. The V segment lost 1 base and the J segment 6 bases; nucleotides outside the gene matches: 5. Looked up from germline, CDR1 is SGHTA and CDR2 is FQGNSA. CDR3 length: 14 amino acids.

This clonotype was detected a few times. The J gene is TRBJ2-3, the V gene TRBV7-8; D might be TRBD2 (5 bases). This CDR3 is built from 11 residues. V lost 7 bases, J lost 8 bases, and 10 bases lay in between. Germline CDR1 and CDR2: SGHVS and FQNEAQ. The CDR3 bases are TGTGCCAGCACCTTGGAGGCTACGCAGTATTTT. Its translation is CASTLEATQYF.

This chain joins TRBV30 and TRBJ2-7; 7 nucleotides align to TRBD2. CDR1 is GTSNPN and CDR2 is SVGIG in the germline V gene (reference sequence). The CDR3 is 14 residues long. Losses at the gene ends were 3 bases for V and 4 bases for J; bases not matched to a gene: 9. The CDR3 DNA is TGTGCCTGGAGCCGACCCGGGGGAGGGTACGAGCAGTACTTC. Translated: CAWSRPGGGYEQYF.

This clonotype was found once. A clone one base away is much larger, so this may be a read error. CDR3 sequence reads: CASSQDHRTGDTRYF. As DNA, the CDR3 is TGCGCCAGCAGCCAAGACCACCGGACGGGGGATACGCGGTATTTT. V is TRBV4-1 and J is TRBJ2-3; tentative D call: TRBD2 (6 bases). The CDR3 loop spans 15 amino acids. Looked up from germline, CDR1 is MGHRA and CDR2 is YSYEKL.

CDR3 nucleotides: TGTGCCAGTAGTATGTCTCAGGGTCAGCCCCAGCATTTT. This sequence encodes CASSMSQGQPQHF. This chain uses TRBV19 with TRBJ1-5; D might be TRBD1 (5 bases). Trimming took 3 bases from V and 6 from J, leaving 9 bases between them. Germline values: CDR1 LNHDA, CDR2 SQIVND (reference sequence). This CDR3 region has 13 residues.

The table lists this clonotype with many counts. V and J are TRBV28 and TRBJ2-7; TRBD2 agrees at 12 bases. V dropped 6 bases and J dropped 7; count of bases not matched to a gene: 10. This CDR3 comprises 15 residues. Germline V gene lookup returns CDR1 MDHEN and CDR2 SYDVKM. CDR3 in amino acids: CASSPASGRVKEQYF. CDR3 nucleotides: TGTGCCAGCAGCCCCGCTAGCGGGAGGGTGAAGGAGCAGTACTTC.

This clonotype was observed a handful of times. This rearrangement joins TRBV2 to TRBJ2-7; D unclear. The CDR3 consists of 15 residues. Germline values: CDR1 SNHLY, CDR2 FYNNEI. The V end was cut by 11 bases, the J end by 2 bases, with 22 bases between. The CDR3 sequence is CAVERAAAPPYEQYF. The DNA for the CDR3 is TGTGCCGTCGAACGAGCAGCCGCTCCCCCCTACGAGCAGTACTTC.

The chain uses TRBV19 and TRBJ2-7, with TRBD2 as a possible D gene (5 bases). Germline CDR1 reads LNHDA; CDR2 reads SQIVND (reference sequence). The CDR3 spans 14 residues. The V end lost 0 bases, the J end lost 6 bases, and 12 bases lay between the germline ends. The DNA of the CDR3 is TGTGCCAGTAGTATAGATCAACTTGGAGGCGAGCAGTACTTC. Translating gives CASSIDQLGGEQYF.

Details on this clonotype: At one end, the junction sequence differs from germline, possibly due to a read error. The CDR3 here is CACSSPSGGTNEQFF. The CDR3 nucleotides are TGTGCCTGCAGTTCACCTAGCGGGGGCACCAATGAGCAGTTCTTC. The chain employs TRBV12-3 or TRBV12-4 and TRBJ2-1, with 10 positions matching TRBD2. The CDR3 has 15 amino acids.

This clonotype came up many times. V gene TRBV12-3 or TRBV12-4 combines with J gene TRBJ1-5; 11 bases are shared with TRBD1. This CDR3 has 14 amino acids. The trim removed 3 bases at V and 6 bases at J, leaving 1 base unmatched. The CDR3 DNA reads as TGTGCCAGCAGTTTGGGGACAGGGGGTCAGCCCCAGCATTTT. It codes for CASSLGTGGQPQHF.

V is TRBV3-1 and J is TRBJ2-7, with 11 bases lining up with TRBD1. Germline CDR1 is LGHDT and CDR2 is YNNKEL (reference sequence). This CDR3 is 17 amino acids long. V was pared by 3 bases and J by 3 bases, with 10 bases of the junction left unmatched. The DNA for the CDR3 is TGTGCCAGCAGCCACAACCCCGGGACAGGGGGGTTCTACGAGCAGTACTTC. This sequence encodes CASSHNPGTGGFYEQYF.

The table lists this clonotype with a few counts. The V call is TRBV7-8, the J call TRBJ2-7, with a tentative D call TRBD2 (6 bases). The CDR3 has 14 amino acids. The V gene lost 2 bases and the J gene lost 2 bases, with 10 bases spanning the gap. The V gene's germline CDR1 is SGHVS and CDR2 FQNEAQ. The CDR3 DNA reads TGTGCCAGCAGCTTACATCCGGGAGCCTACGAGCAGTACTTC. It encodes CASSLHPGAYEQYF.

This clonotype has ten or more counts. The CDR3 sequence: CASSQGALTDTQYF. Written as DNA, the CDR3 is TGCGCCAGCAGCCAGGGGGCCCTCACAGATACGCAGTATTTT. This chain links TRBV5-1 with TRBJ2-3, with TRBD1 identical over 8 bases. Germline assignment: CDR1 SGHRS and CDR2 YFSETQ. This CDR3 spans 14 amino acids. After removal of 4 bases from V and 2 bases from J, the junction contained 3 bases not matched to a gene.

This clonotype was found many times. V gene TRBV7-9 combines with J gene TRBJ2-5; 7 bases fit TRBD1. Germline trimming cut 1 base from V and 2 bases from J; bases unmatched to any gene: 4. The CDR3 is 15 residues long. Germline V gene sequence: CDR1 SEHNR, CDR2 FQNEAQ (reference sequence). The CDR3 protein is CASSLDGTEQETQYF. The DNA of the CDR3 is TGTGCCAGCAGCTTAGACGGGACAGAGCAAGAGACCCAGTACTTC.

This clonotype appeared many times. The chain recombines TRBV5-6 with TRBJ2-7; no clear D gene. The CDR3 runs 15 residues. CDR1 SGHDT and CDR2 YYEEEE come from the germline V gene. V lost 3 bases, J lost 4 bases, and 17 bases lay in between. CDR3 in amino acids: CASSSTKAVRYEQYF. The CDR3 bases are TGTGCCAGCAGCTCGACCAAGGCAGTCCGGTACGAGCAGTACTTC.

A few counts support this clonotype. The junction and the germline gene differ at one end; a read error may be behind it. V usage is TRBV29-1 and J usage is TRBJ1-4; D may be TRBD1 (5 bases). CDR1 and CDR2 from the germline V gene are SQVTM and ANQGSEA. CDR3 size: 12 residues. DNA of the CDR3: TGCAGCATTGAAAGTGGGGGTGAAAAACTGTTTTTT. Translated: CSIESGGEKLFF.